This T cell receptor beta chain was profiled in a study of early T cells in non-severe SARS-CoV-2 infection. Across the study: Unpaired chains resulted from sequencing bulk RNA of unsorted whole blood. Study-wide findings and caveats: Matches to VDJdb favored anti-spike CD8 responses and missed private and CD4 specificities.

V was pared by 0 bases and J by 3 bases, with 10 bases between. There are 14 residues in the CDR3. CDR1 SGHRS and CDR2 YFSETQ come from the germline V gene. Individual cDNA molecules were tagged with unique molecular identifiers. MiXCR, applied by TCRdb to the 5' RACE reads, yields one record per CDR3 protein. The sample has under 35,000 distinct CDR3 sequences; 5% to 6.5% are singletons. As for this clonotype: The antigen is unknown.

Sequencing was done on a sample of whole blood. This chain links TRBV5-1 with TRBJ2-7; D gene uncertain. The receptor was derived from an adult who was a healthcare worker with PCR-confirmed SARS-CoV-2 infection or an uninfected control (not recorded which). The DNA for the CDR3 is TGCGCCAGCAGCTTGGTAGTCTCAGACTACGAGCAGTACTTC. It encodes CASSLVVSDYEQYF.